This T cell receptor beta chain was observed in a study of T-cell memory formation after mild COVID-19. Study background: The TCR clusters were mostly specific to one donor.

In regard to this clonotype: Its antigen is not known.

The CDR3 is 15 amino acids. V dropped 2 bases and J dropped 7; count of bases not matched to a gene: 8. Employing constant-segment primers, 5'RACE generated TCR alpha and TCR beta cDNA libraries bearing sample barcodes and UMIs. TCRdb re-called the 5' RACE reads with MiXCR, one entry per CDR3 protein. The sample has roughly 350,000 distinct CDR3 sequences, 25% to 30% seen once. Study outcomes and limitations: There were some responding clones in pre-infection memory, which suggested that cross-reactive memory had joined. Most CD4+ clones that shrank were in CM and EM, while CD8+ ones turned up in EMRA.

The clonotype originates from an adult woman who had mild COVID-19 (a few samples of this study predate the infection). Cell type and time point are not known. This rearrangement joins TRBV12-3 or TRBV12-4 to TRBJ2-1, with TRBD1 identical over 7 bases. Sequencing was performed on PBMCs or a T cell subset sorted from them (not recorded which). The CDR3 reads CASSLMAGGENEQFF. DNA for the CDR3: TGTGCCAGCAGTTTAATGGCAGGGGGAGAAAATGAGCAGTTCTTC.